Shown below are 30 T cell receptor beta chains from a single sample sequenced in a study of metastatic and nonmetastatic thyroid tumors. Prior to thyroid surgery, none of the patients had received any treatment. TCRdb reprocessed the PCR reads using MiXCR. The sample records 30,000 to 40,000 clones, approximately 30% being singletons. What was sequenced was blood. Every receptor here comes from a female donor with papillary thyroid cancer or a benign thyroid nodule (not recorded which). Some clones in this sample may be carry-over from other donors' samples.

This clone is deemed medium-sized. The J gene is TRBJ2-7, the V gene TRBV12-3 or TRBV12-4; TRBD1 might be the D (6 bases). This CDR3 spans 15 amino acids. V lost 5 bases and J lost 4, with 18 bases in between. The CDR3: CASSDKAQGSYEQYF. The CDR3 DNA follows: TGTGCCAGCAGTGACAAAGCACAGGGTTCGTACGAGCAGTACTTC.

This clone was seen ten or more times. The same CDR3 also results from other DNA sequences found in this sample. The J gene is TRBJ2-5, the V gene TRBV20-1; the match to TRBD1 covers 8 bases. The CDR3 runs to 16 residues. Germline values: CDR1 DFQATT, CDR2 SNEGSKA (reference sequence). Trimming at V came to 1 base and at J to 4 bases, leaving 11 bases not matched to a gene. The CDR3 region has the DNA TGCAGTGCTAGAGCCCCCCGGACAGGGACAGGAGAGACCCAGTACTTC. Protein sequence: CSARAPRTGTGETQYF.

This clone was seen ten or more times. The gene calls are TRBV2 and TRBJ2-7; 13 nucleotides line up with TRBD2. There are 14 residues in the CDR3. Losses at the gene ends were 3 bases for V and 9 bases for J; bases not matched to a gene: 5. Germline V lookup: CDR1 SNHLY, CDR2 FYNNEI. CDR3 coding DNA: TGTGCCAGCAGTGAGACGACTAGCGGGGGGCCGCAGTACTTC. Amino acid sequence: CASSETTSGGPQYF.

This clone appeared many times. The chain combines TRBV19 with TRBJ2-7; 9 bases are a match to TRBD2. The germline CDR1 and CDR2 sequences are LNHDA and SQIVND (reference sequence). The CDR3 totals 19 residues. The CDR3 bases are TGTGTCGGTCAGGGGAGGAGAGCGGGAGGAGGGCCAGGAGTCTACGAGCAGTACTTC. This sequence encodes CVGQGRRAGGGPGVYEQYF.

This clone has at least ten counts. This may arise from a read error, as a much more abundant clone is one base away. The sample holds other DNA sequences that translate to the same CDR3. This chain links TRBV27 with TRBJ1-2; perhaps TRBD1 as D (5 bases). The CDR3 covers 12 residues. The germline V gene encodes CDR1 MNHEY and CDR2 SMNVEV (reference sequence). V dropped 4 bases and J dropped 10 bases, with 13 bases sitting between them. The CDR3 region is CASSYEGRHYTF. The CDR3 DNA sequence: TGTGCCAGCAGTTACGAGGGGAGGCACTACACCTTC.

At least ten counts were recorded for this clone. The V call is TRBV20-1, the J call TRBJ1-5; possible D gene TRBD1, 5 bases. The ends were cut back, 0 bases at V and 3 bases at J, with 18 bases in the middle. The CDR3 has 17 residues. In germline, CDR1 is DFQATT, CDR2 SNEGSKA (reference sequence). The CDR3 DNA sequence: TGCAGTGCTAGAGATTCCGGGCCAGGGAGTGACAATCAGCCCCAGCATTTT. Translation gives CSARDSGPGSDNQPQHF.

This clone was seen ten or more times. The junction and the germline gene differ at one end; a read error may be behind it. This sequence joins TRBV3-1 and TRBJ2-1, with D perhaps matching TRBD2 (6 bases). This CDR3 comprises 16 residues. Germline loops: CDR1 LGHDT, CDR2 YNNKEL (reference sequence). Here the CDR3 DNA reads TGTGCCAGCACCCAAAGCTCCCTGGCGGGACGCAATGAGCAGTTCTTC. This codes for CASTQSSLAGRNEQFF.

This clone has at least ten counts. The chain links TRBV20-1 to TRBJ2-1; D remains ambiguous. The V end was cut by 4 bases, the J end by 6 bases, with 16 bases between. Per germline, CDR1 DFQATT and CDR2 SNEGSKA (reference sequence). The CDR3 contains 14 residues. The chain's CDR3 is CSAIPGRMVNEQFF. CDR3 DNA sequence: TGCAGTGCTATTCCGGGTAGAATGGTCAATGAGCAGTTCTTC.

This clone showed up many times. Other DNA sequences in the sample encode the same CDR3. This chain links TRBV27 with TRBJ2-1, with D possibly being TRBD2 (6 bases). CDR1 is MNHEY and CDR2 is SMNVEV in the germline V gene (reference sequence). This CDR3 region has 13 residues. Trimming took off 4 bases at V and 4 bases at J, with 8 bases between the two ends. CDR3 sequence reads: CASSSGVYNEQFF. In nucleotides, the CDR3 is TGTGCCAGCAGTTCGGGGGTATACAATGAGCAGTTCTTC.

This clone was detected only a few times. The V and J genes are TRBV28 and TRBJ2-3, with D maybe TRBD2 (6 bases). Trimming pared 5 bases from V and 0 bases from J, leaving 15 bases between. In germline, CDR1 is MDHEN, CDR2 SYDVKM. This CDR3 region has 16 residues. Here the CDR3 reads CASSNSPGLSTDTQYF. As DNA, the CDR3 is TGTGCCAGCAGTAACAGCCCCGGACTAAGCACAGATACGCAGTATTTT. Together with reference TRBV28 and TRBJ2-3, the CDR3 gives the full variable domain: DVKVTQSSRYLVKRTGEKVFLECVQDMDHENMFWYRQDPGLGLRLIYFSYDVKMKEKGDIPEGYSVSREKKERFSLILESASTNQTSMYLCASSNSPGLSTDTQYFGPGTRLTVL.

In its sample, this clone was seen a few times. The chain links TRBV6-1 to TRBJ2-7, with D possibly being TRBD1 (6 bases). Germline loops: CDR1 MNHNS, CDR2 SASEGT. Trimming removed 7 bases at V and 3 bases at J, with 10 bases between. This CDR3 is 12 amino acids long. CDR3 loop: CASTRGGYEQYF. The CDR3 DNA is TGTGCCAGCACCAGAGGGGGCTACGAGCAGTACTTC.

This clone was counted at least ten times. A much more abundant neighbour one base away suggests this may be a read error. The chain employs TRBV11-2 and TRBJ1-2, with a tentative D call TRBD1 (6 bases). CDR1 and CDR2 from the germline V gene are SGHAT and FQNNGV. The CDR3 totals 14 residues. The germline V and J ends were trimmed by 4 bases and 6 bases, with 15 bases remaining between them. CDR3 nucleotides: TGTGCCAGCAGCTCGTTTGGGGGCCCCGATGGCTACACCTTC. Its protein is CASSSFGGPDGYTF.

This clone has only a few counts. V is TRBV10-3 and J is TRBJ2-1, with 8 bases matching TRBD2. Looked up from germline, CDR1 is ENHRY and CDR2 is SYGVKD. The CDR3 is 13 residues long. The junction had 9 bases not matched to a gene; V was cut back by 10 bases and J by 7 bases. The CDR3 sequence is CASRVPSGNEQFF. CDR3 in DNA: TGTGCCAGCAGGGTCCCTAGCGGGAATGAGCAGTTCTTC.

The chain uses TRBV20-1 and TRBJ2-1, with 8 nucleotides matching TRBD1. Germline V gene data show CDR1 as DFQATT and CDR2 as SNEGSKA (reference sequence). This CDR3 spans 14 amino acids. Germline trimming cut 7 bases from V and 4 bases from J; bases unmatched to any gene: 9. In DNA, the CDR3 is TGCAGTGTCAACCGGGACAGGAAATACAATGAGCAGTTCTTC. This translates into CSVNRDRKYNEQFF.

This clone has a count of ten or more. The rearrangement links TRBV25-1 to TRBJ1-2, with D maybe TRBD1 (5 bases). CDR1 and CDR2 (germline): MGHDK, SYGVNS. The CDR3 loop spans 14 amino acids. V dropped 8 bases and J dropped 6 bases, with 19 bases sitting between them. CDR3 nucleotide sequence: TGTGCCAGCGCCCTAAGCAGGGAAAGGAATGGCTACACCTTC. It yields the protein CASALSRERNGYTF.

This clone turned up a few times. This sequence joins TRBV5-1 and TRBJ2-1; weak D call: TRBD1 (6 bases). Germline V gene sequence: CDR1 SGHRS, CDR2 YFSETQ. The CDR3 has 16 amino acids. V lost 4 bases to trimming and J lost 8 bases, with 22 bases between them. CDR3 loop: CASSTEQVARGDEQFF. In nucleotides, the CDR3 is TGCGCCAGCAGCACGGAACAGGTTGCCAGGGGCGATGAGCAGTTCTTC.

By its share, this clone is medium-sized (0.01 to 0.1%). The gene calls are TRBV5-1 and TRBJ1-3, with D tentatively TRBD1 (6 bases). The germline V gene encodes CDR1 SGHRS and CDR2 YFSETQ. Trimming left V 4 bases short and J 0 bases short, with 8 bases between. The CDR3 sequence is 14 residues long. CDR3 bases: TGCGCCAGCAGCCCAGGGGCCTCTGGAAACACCATATATTTT. As protein: CASSPGASGNTIYF.

The sample holds a few counts of this clone. This chain connects TRBV27 to TRBJ2-7, with D possibly TRBD2 on 6 matching bases. The germline V and J ends were trimmed by 4 bases and 4 bases, with 11 bases remaining between them. Germline V CDR1 and CDR2: MNHEY, SMNVEV (reference sequence). There are 13 residues in the CDR3. The CDR3 nucleotides read TGTGCCAGCAGTTCCCACCGGGGGTACGAGCAGTACTTC. Protein product: CASSSHRGYEQYF.

The chain's CDR3 is CASSLAASRNYEQYF. CDR3 bases: TGTGCCAGCAGCTTGGCCGCCTCGCGGAACTACGAGCAGTACTTC. The chain links TRBV5-5 to TRBJ2-7; D uncertain. Trimming took 0 bases from V and 3 from J, leaving 13 bases between them. Germline lookup yields CDR1 SGHKS and CDR2 YYEKEE (reference sequence). The CDR3 is 15 amino acids.

V is TRBV18 and J is TRBJ1-1; D possibly corresponds to TRBD1 (5 bases). Germline CDR1 is KGHSH and CDR2 is LQKENI. V gave up 0 bases and J gave up 5 bases, with 10 bases separating them. The CDR3 has 14 residues. CDR3 region: CASSPPLRGTEAFF. The DNA of the CDR3 is TGTGCCAGCTCACCACCGTTGAGGGGTACTGAAGCTTTCTTT.

In this sample, this clone turned up many times. This chain connects TRBV24-1 to TRBJ2-5, with 8 bases fitting TRBD2. Germline assignment: CDR1 KGHDR and CDR2 SFDVKD. Trimming cost V 10 bases and J 3 bases; bases outside gene matches: 6. The CDR3 has 13 amino acids. The CDR3 reads CATNRGGEETQYF. CDR3 bases: TGTGCCACTAACCGGGGGGGGGAAGAGACCCAGTACTTC.

This clone has a count of ten or more. One end of the junction does not line up with germline, which may come from a read error. The genes are TRBV7-7 and TRBJ1-5; D remains ambiguous. CDR3 length: 13 amino acids. CDR1 is SSHAT, CDR2 FNYEAQ, per germline (reference sequence). CDR3 region: CASSLGMDQPQHF. DNA for the CDR3: TGTGCTAGCAGCTTAGGGATGGATCAGCCCCAGCATTTT.

This rearrangement joins TRBV30 to TRBJ2-7; perhaps TRBD1 as D (6 bases). V was pared by 3 bases and J by 6 bases, with 12 bases between. The CDR3 has 12 amino acids. Germline CDR1 is GTSNPN and CDR2 is SVGIG (reference sequence). In DNA form, the CDR3 reads TGTGCCTGGAGCCTCTTCAGGGGCGAGCAGTACTTC. It yields the protein CAWSLFRGEQYF.

CDR3 sequence reads: CSAPNPNYGYTF. Written as DNA, the CDR3 is TGCAGTGCTCCTAACCCCAACTATGGCTACACCTTC. The rearrangement joins TRBV20-1 to TRBJ1-2; D ambiguous. Germline V gene lookup returns CDR1 DFQATT and CDR2 SNEGSKA (reference sequence). CDR3 length equals 12 residues. V was cut by 5 bases and J by 2 bases, with 9 bases left in between.

This clone was seen at least ten times. J is TRBJ2-3 and V is TRBV27, with D hard to call. The CDR3 is made up of 15 amino acids. Germline V gene sequence: CDR1 MNHEY, CDR2 SMNVEV (reference sequence). V lost 1 base to trimming and J lost 1 base, with 9 bases between them. This CDR3 is CASSLWSSGTDTQYF. As DNA, the CDR3 is TGTGCCAGCAGTTTATGGTCGAGCGGCACAGATACGCAGTATTTT.

The V and J genes are TRBV20-1 and TRBJ2-5, with unresolved D. CDR3 size: 15 residues. Germline CDR1 is DFQATT and CDR2 is SNEGSKA (reference sequence). V was pared by 4 bases and J by 3 bases, with 18 bases between. The CDR3 nucleotides read TGCAGTGCTACGGAGATAGACCACCCCAAAGAGACCCAGTACTTC. This gives the protein CSATEIDHPKETQYF.

A word on this clone: At one end the junction does not follow the germline gene, possibly because of a read error. V gene TRBV6-1 combines with J gene TRBJ2-7; possibly TRBD1 for D (5 bases). Germline-derived CDR1 and CDR2 are MNHNS and SASEGT. The CDR3 totals 11 residues. The CDR3, as DNA: TGTGCCAGCAGTGAACAGGGCGAGAAGTACTTC. This sequence encodes CASSEQGEKYF.

J is TRBJ1-2 and V is TRBV3-1, with D perhaps TRBD1 (5 bases). V dropped 3 bases and J dropped 3 bases, with 8 bases sitting between them. There are 13 residues in the CDR3. The germline CDR1 and CDR2 sequences are LGHDT and YNNKEL (reference sequence). This chain's CDR3 is CASSQTVYYGYTF. CDR3 in DNA: TGTGCCAGCAGCCAGACAGTCTACTATGGCTACACCTTC. Drawing the rest from reference TRBV3-1 and TRBJ1-2, the complete variable domain is DTAVSQTPKYLVTQMGNDKSIKCEQNLGHDTMYWYKQDSKKFLKIMFSYNNKELIINETVPNRFSPKSPDKAHLNLHINSLELGDSAVYFCASSQTVYYGYTFGSGTRLTVV.

There are many counts of this clone. The chain recombines TRBV7-8 with TRBJ1-4, with TRBD1 as a possible D gene (5 bases). Germline V gene sequence: CDR1 SGHVS, CDR2 FQNEAQ. The V end was cut by 8 bases, the J end by 8 bases, with 9 bases between. There are 11 residues in the CDR3. This CDR3 reads CASGAGEKLFF. For the CDR3, the DNA is TGTGCCAGCGGGGCAGGCGAAAAACTGTTTTTT.

This chain uses TRBV9 with TRBJ2-1; TRBD1 agrees at 9 bases. V was pared by 4 bases and J by 3 bases, with 8 bases of the junction left unmatched. Germline V gene data show CDR1 as SGDLS and CDR2 as YYNGEE. This CDR3 has 16 amino acids. CDR3 residues: CASSPRGDRVYNEQFF. DNA of the CDR3: TGTGCCAGCAGCCCTCGCGGGGACAGGGTCTACAATGAGCAGTTCTTC. Variable domain in full (rest from reference TRBV9 and TRBJ2-1): DSGVTQTPKHLITATGQRVTLRCSPRSGDLSVYWYQQSLDQGLQFLIQYYNGEERAKGNILERFSAQQFPDLHSELNLSSLELGDSALYFCASSPRGDRVYNEQFFGPGTRLTVL.